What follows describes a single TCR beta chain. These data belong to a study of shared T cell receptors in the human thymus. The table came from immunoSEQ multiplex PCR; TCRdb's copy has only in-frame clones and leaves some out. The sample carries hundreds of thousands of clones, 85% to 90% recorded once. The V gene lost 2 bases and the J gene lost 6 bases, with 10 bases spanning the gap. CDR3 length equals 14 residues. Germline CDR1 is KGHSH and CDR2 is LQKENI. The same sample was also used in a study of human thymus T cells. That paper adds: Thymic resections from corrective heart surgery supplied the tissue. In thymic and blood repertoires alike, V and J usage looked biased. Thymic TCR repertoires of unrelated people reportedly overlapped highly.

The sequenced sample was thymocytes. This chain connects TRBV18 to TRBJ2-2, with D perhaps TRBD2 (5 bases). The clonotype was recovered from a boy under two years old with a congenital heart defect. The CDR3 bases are TGTGCCAGCTCACCAGAGGGCAGTCCCGGGGAGCTGTTTTTT. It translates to CASSPEGSPGELFF.